Below are 30 T cell receptor beta chains sequenced from a single sample in a study of vaccination effects on CD4 cells after COVID-19. Using immunoSEQ multiplex PCR, the repertoire was profiled, and TCRdb retains in-frame clones only, with some absent. The data hold about 28,000 clones, with roughly 70% observed a single time. Antigen-specific CD4+ T cells were expanded (with viral peptide pools) by the ViraFEST assay ahead of sequencing. It was after around eleven days of culture that CD4+ T cells were isolated. All study participants received two doses of BNT162b2 or mRNA-1273 vaccine. These receptors' targets are unknown. The sequences come from CD4+ T cells from PBMCs cultured with HCoV-NL63 spike peptides, collected after COVID-19 vaccination. The receptors derive from a human donor who received a COVID-19 vaccine.

This clone was counted between two and nine times. DNA of the CDR3: TGTGCCATCAGTGCGACAGGGGGATTCACTGAAGCTTTCTTT. It specifies CAISATGGFTEAFF. The J gene is TRBJ1-1, the V gene TRBV10-3, with 9 positions matching TRBD1. Germline V lookup: CDR1 ENHRY, CDR2 SYGVKD. The CDR3 length is 14 residues. J was trimmed by 4 bases and V by 4 bases; bases with no gene match: 4.

The rearrangement links TRBV6-1 to TRBJ2-3, with TRBD2 identical over 10 bases. The length of the CDR3 is 16 residues. Germline V gene data show CDR1 as MNHNS and CDR2 as SASEGT. The V and J ends lost 2 bases and 7 bases, in that order; junction bases with no gene match: 9. This CDR3 reads CASSELVAGGRNTQYF. For the CDR3, the DNA is TGTGCCAGCAGTGAATTGGTAGCGGGGGGCAGGAATACGCAGTATTTT.

The V and J genes are TRBV10-3 and TRBJ2-2, with 8 bases identical to TRBD2. With V trimmed by 10 bases and J by 6 bases, 7 bases remained unmatched. CDR3 length: 13 amino acids. CDR1 and CDR2 from the germline V gene are ENHRY and SYGVKD. CDR3 in DNA: TGTGCCACCGGGACTAGTTTCTCCGGGGAGCTGTTTTTT. This gives the protein CATGTSFSGELFF.

The rearrangement links TRBV19 to TRBJ2-2; maybe TRBD1 (6 bases). Germline CDR1 is LNHDA and CDR2 is SQIVND (reference sequence). The CDR3 consists of 15 residues. V shed 6 bases and J shed 7 bases, with 18 bases lying between them. In nucleotides, the CDR3 is TGTGCCAGTAGATTGGGACAACAAGTCGTCGGGGAGCTGTTTTTT. Protein product: CASRLGQQVVGELFF.

The rearrangement uses TRBV7-8 and TRBJ2-3; D gene uncertain. The germline V gene encodes CDR1 SGHVS and CDR2 FQNEAQ. Trimming removed 1 base from V and 3 bases from J, with 8 bases in between. There are 14 residues in the CDR3. In nucleotides, the CDR3 is TGTGCCAGCAGCTTAGTATCCGATACAGATACGCAGTATTTT. Translating gives CASSLVSDTDTQYF.

Only a few counts were recorded for this clone. The rearrangement joins TRBV2 to TRBJ1-1, with D possibly matching TRBD1 (6 bases). The V end was cut by 8 bases, the J end by 1 base, with 11 bases between. The CDR3 has 13 residues. The V gene's germline CDR1 is SNHLY and CDR2 FYNNEI. For the CDR3, the DNA is TGTGCCAGCGCAGGGGCCCCGAACACTGAAGCTTTCTTT. Its protein is CASAGAPNTEAFF.

This chain uses TRBV25-1 with TRBJ2-3; D possibly uses TRBD1 or TRBD2 (6 bases each). Germline CDR1 reads MGHDK; CDR2 reads SYGVNS. V was shortened by 2 bases and J by 7 bases, with 16 bases between the two germline ends. This CDR3 has 15 amino acids. This CDR3 is CASSEEGGYKNTQYF. CDR3 nucleotides: TGTGCCAGCAGTGAAGAGGGGGGATATAAAAATACGCAGTATTTT.

The rearrangement joins TRBV2 to TRBJ1-4; no reliable D call. V shed 4 bases and J shed 2 bases, with 8 bases lying between them. The CDR3 covers 14 residues. From germline, CDR1 is SNHLY and CDR2 FYNNEI. As DNA, the CDR3 is TGTGCCAGCAGTGTTCATAGGACTAATGAAAAACTGTTTTTT. Its translation: CASSVHRTNEKLFF.

The chain is built from TRBV9 and TRBJ1-1; TRBD1 is a possible D gene (5 bases). Per the germline V gene, CDR1 is SGDLS and CDR2 is YYNGEE. The V gene lost 4 bases and the J gene lost 0 bases, with 7 bases spanning the gap. The length of the CDR3 is 13 residues. The CDR3 spells CASSPGLNTEAFF. CDR3 nucleotide sequence: TGTGCCAGCAGCCCAGGGTTGAACACTGAAGCTTTCTTT.

The chain joins TRBV7-7 to TRBJ2-1; no reliable D call. Trimming took off 6 bases at V and 1 base at J, with 16 bases between the two ends. CDR1 is SSHAT, CDR2 FNYEAQ, per germline (reference sequence). The CDR3 sequence is 16 residues long. CDR3 coding DNA: TGTGCCAGCAGTTCCGGACGGACCATTTCCTACAATGAGCAGTTCTTC. This encodes CASSSGRTISYNEQFF.

This clone turned up a few times. This chain's CDR3 is CASSPEGGPYNEQFF. The CDR3 region has the DNA TGTGCCAGCTCACCAGAGGGGGGGCCGTACAATGAGCAGTTCTTC. This chain connects TRBV18 to TRBJ2-1; perhaps TRBD2 as D (7 bases). The CDR3 has 15 amino acids. Germline CDR1 reads KGHSH; CDR2 reads LQKENI. Trimming removed 2 bases at V and 4 bases at J, with 12 bases between.

CDR3: CASSIQQGTDTQYF. In nucleotides, the CDR3 is TGTGCCAGTAGTATACAGCAGGGGACAGATACGCAGTATTTT. This chain joins TRBV19 and TRBJ2-3, with D perhaps TRBD1 (6 bases). The length of the CDR3 is 14 residues. Germline values: CDR1 LNHDA, CDR2 SQIVND (reference sequence). Trimming stripped 2 bases from V and 3 bases from J, with 9 bases between.

This clone has just a few counts. The chain is built from TRBV6-5 and TRBJ2-2; D may correspond to TRBD1 or TRBD2 (5 bases each). The ends were cut back, 2 bases at V and 6 bases at J, with 13 bases in the middle. The CDR3 sequence is 15 residues long. Germline V lookup: CDR1 MNHEY, CDR2 SVGAGI. For the CDR3, the DNA is TGTGCCAGCAGTTACGGGACGACCCTGCCCGGGGAGCTGTTTTTT. It encodes CASSYGTTLPGELFF.

This clone was counted once. The chain carries TRBV19 and TRBJ2-1, with TRBD2 matching 9 bases. Germline-derived CDR1 and CDR2 are LNHDA and SQIVND (reference sequence). This CDR3 is 15 amino acids long. Unmatched junction bases numbered 2, after V lost 4 bases and J lost 1 base. The CDR3: CASSTSGDSYNEQFF. CDR3 DNA sequence: TGTGCCAGTAGTACTAGCGGGGATTCCTACAATGAGCAGTTCTTC.

This chain connects TRBV7-6 to TRBJ2-7; the D gene is possibly TRBD2 (5 bases). The length of the CDR3 is 14 residues. Between the trimmed V and J ends, which lost 5 bases and 2 bases, there was a span of 13 bases. Germline CDR1 is SGHVS and CDR2 is FNYEAQ. DNA of the CDR3: TGTGCCAGCAGCGGGTCTAGCACTGCCTACGAGCAGTACTTC. Translated: CASSGSSTAYEQYF.

This chain links TRBV6-6 with TRBJ1-2; D perhaps matches TRBD1 (6 bases). Per germline, CDR1 MNHNY and CDR2 SVGAGI (reference sequence). This CDR3 comprises 14 residues. V lost 7 bases and J 3 bases, leaving 15 bases between the germline ends. As DNA, the CDR3 is TGTGCCAGCAATTTTGGGACATCTGACTATGGCTACACCTTC. Its protein is CASNFGTSDYGYTF.

V and J are TRBV5-5 and TRBJ2-2; 8 nucleotides align to TRBD2. The CDR3 totals 15 residues. Trimming removed 6 bases from V and 6 bases from J; junction bases left unmatched: 10. CDR1 is SGHKS, CDR2 YYEKEE, per germline (reference sequence). The CDR3 DNA sequence: TGTGCCAGCATAAGCAGCGGGAGAAGTTCCGGGGAGCTGTTTTTT. Amino acid sequence: CASISSGRSSGELFF. The full variable domain, its missing parts supplied by reference TRBV5-5 and TRBJ2-2, is DAGVTQSPTHLIKTRGQQVTLRCSPISGHKSVSWYQQVLGQGPQFIFQYYEKEERGRGNFPDRFSARQFPNYSSELNVNALLLGDSALYLCASISSGRSSGELFFGEGSRLTVL.

The chain combines TRBV9 with TRBJ1-3; D unresolved. Trimming took 0 bases from V and 0 from J, leaving 10 bases between them. CDR3 length: 16 residues. Germline CDR1 and CDR2: SGDLS and YYNGEE. The CDR3 DNA is TGTGCCAGCAGCGTAGGGAGCCCTCTCTCTGGAAACACCATATATTTT. Protein: CASSVGSPLSGNTIYF.

The V gene is TRBV5-6, the J gene TRBJ2-5; D is unclear. Germline values: CDR1 SGHDT, CDR2 YYEEEE. V was cut by 3 bases and J by 1 base, with 10 bases left in between. The CDR3 totals 14 residues. CDR3 sequence: CASSYPTPQETQYF. The CDR3 DNA is TGTGCCAGCAGCTACCCGACGCCCCAAGAGACCCAGTACTTC.

The gene calls are TRBV5-1 and TRBJ1-2; possible D gene TRBD1, 6 bases. V was shortened by 3 bases and J by 5 bases, with 14 bases between the two germline ends. CDR1 is SGHRS, CDR2 YFSETQ, per germline. The CDR3 covers 14 residues. The CDR3 region is CASSWEGGRYGYTF. The CDR3 region has the DNA TGCGCCAGCAGCTGGGAAGGGGGAAGGTATGGCTACACCTTC. Full variable domain (rest looked up from reference TRBV5-1 and TRBJ1-2): KAGVTQTPRYLIKTRGQQVTLSCSPISGHRSVSWYQQTPGQGLQFLFEYFSETQRNKGNFPGRFSGRQFSNSRSEMNVSTLELGDSALYLCASSWEGGRYGYTFGSGTRLTVV.

The chain joins TRBV3-1 (or the pseudogene TRBV3-2) to TRBJ2-3; 12 nucleotides agree with TRBD2. Germline V lookup: CDR1 LGHDT, CDR2 YNNKEL (reference sequence). The CDR3 loop spans 17 amino acids. V was pared by 4 bases and J by 0 bases, with 5 bases of the junction left unmatched. The CDR3 loop reads CASSPPLAGGSTDTQYF. The CDR3 DNA follows: TGTGCCAGCAGCCCTCCCCTAGCGGGGGGGAGCACAGATACGCAGTATTTT.

This clone appeared once. This chain links TRBV9 with TRBJ1-3; 8 bases match TRBD1. The ends lost 0 bases at V and 4 bases at J; junction bases unmatched: 6. This CDR3 contains 16 residues. Germline CDR1 SGDLS, CDR2 YYNGEE. CDR3 region: CASSVGATGAGNTIYF. As DNA, the CDR3 is TGTGCCAGCAGCGTAGGAGCGACAGGGGCAGGAAACACCATATATTTT.

This clone was seen only once. V usage is TRBV9 and J usage is TRBJ2-5; TRBD2 might be the D (5 bases). Trimming cost V 3 bases and J 0 bases, with 9 bases left between them. CDR1 is SGDLS and CDR2 is YYNGEE in the germline V gene. The CDR3 is 14 residues long. The DNA for the CDR3 is TGTGCCAGCAGCGCCTCGGGGTACCAAGAGACCCAGTACTTC. It yields the protein CASSASGYQETQYF.

V usage is TRBV3-1 (or the pseudogene TRBV3-2) and J usage is TRBJ1-1, with 7 bases fitting TRBD1. Germline loops: CDR1 LGHDT, CDR2 YNNKEL (reference sequence). Trimming removed 2 bases from V and 11 bases from J; junction bases left unmatched: 5. The length of the CDR3 is 12 residues. The CDR3 sequence is CASSQPTGSAFF. The CDR3, as DNA: TGTGCCAGCAGCCAACCGACAGGGTCTGCTTTCTTT.

The rearrangement joins TRBV12-3 or TRBV12-4 to TRBJ2-1; D not certain. The germline V and J ends were trimmed by 2 bases and 3 bases, with 5 bases remaining between them. The CDR3 loop spans 13 amino acids. The CDR3 DNA reads TGTGCCAGCAGTTTAATAAGCTACAATGAGCAGTTCTTC. Translating gives CASSLISYNEQFF.

The chain combines TRBV5-1 with TRBJ2-7; 7 nucleotides align to TRBD1. The CDR3 contains 11 residues. V lost 4 bases to trimming and J lost 7 bases; unmatched junction nucleotides: 2. Germline V gene lookup returns CDR1 SGHRS and CDR2 YFSETQ. CDR3: CASSAQGEQYF. CDR3 in DNA: TGCGCCAGCAGCGCACAGGGGGAGCAGTACTTC.

The chain recombines TRBV5-1 with TRBJ2-3; D call uncertain. V lost 1 base and J lost 0, with 6 bases in between. Germline values: CDR1 SGHRS, CDR2 YFSETQ. This CDR3 spans 14 amino acids. The CDR3 here is CASSLQTSTDTQYF. In DNA, the CDR3 is TGCGCCAGCAGCTTGCAGACTAGCACAGATACGCAGTATTTT.

This chain joins TRBV5-1 and TRBJ1-2; D call uncertain. V dropped 3 bases and J dropped 3 bases, with 15 bases sitting between them. The CDR3 covers 15 residues. Germline V gene data show CDR1 as SGHRS and CDR2 as YFSETQ. The CDR3 sequence: CASSSGDKSYYGYTF. CDR3 nucleotides: TGCGCCAGCAGCTCGGGAGACAAGAGTTACTATGGCTACACCTTC. The full variable domain, rest sourced from reference TRBV5-1 and TRBJ1-2, is KAGVTQTPRYLIKTRGQQVTLSCSPISGHRSVSWYQQTPGQGLQFLFEYFSETQRNKGNFPGRFSGRQFSNSRSEMNVSTLELGDSALYLCASSSGDKSYYGYTFGSGTRLTVV.

This chain joins TRBV18 and TRBJ1-1; a possible D gene is TRBD1 (5 bases). Germline V gene lookup returns CDR1 KGHSH and CDR2 LQKENI. V was shortened by 0 bases and J by 2 bases, with 10 bases between the two germline ends. CDR3 length: 15 residues. The CDR3, as DNA: TGTGCCAGCTCACCACCGTCGGGGACTAACACTGAAGCTTTCTTT. The encoded protein is CASSPPSGTNTEAFF.

This chain uses TRBV6-5 with TRBJ2-5; TRBD1 agrees at 8 bases. This CDR3 is built from 14 residues. With V trimmed by 7 bases and J by 4 bases, 8 bases remained unmatched. CDR1 is MNHEY and CDR2 is SVGAGI in the germline V gene. The CDR3 loop is CASTISGGGETQYF. The CDR3 DNA follows: TGTGCCAGCACTATATCAGGGGGCGGAGAGACCCAGTACTTC.